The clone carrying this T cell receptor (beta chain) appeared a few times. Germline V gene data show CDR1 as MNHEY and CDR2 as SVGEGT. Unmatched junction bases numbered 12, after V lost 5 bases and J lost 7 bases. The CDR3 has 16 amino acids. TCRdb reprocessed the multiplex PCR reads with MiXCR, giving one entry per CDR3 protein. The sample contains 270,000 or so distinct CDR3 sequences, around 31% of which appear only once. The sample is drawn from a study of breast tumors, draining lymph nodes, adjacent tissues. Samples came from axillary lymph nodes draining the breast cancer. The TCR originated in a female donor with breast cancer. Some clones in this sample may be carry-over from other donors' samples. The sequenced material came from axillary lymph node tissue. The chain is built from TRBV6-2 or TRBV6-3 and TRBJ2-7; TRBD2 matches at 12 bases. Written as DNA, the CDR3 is TGTGCCAGCAGTAACCTACGACTAGCGGGAGTTTTTGAGCAGTACTTC. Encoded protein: CASSNLRLAGVFEQYF.